Presented here are 8 T cell receptor beta chains from one specimen sequenced in a study of blood T cell repertoires in COVID-19. Produced via immunoSEQ multiplex PCR; TCRdb's table is partial and in-frame only. The profile shows about 270,000 clones, around 90% of them singletons. The sample comprised PBMCs or T cells enriched from blood (not recorded which). These receptors were taken from a woman aged 30 to 39 with acute COVID-19.

The chain combines TRBV6-5 with TRBJ2-7; 9 positions agree with TRBD1. The CDR3 has 14 amino acids. Trimming cost V 6 bases and J 1 base; bases outside gene matches: 4. CDR1 MNHEY and CDR2 SVGAGI come from the germline V gene. For the CDR3, the DNA is TGTGCCAGCAGCCCCGGGACAGGGTCCTACGAGCAGTACTTC. It specifies CASSPGTGSYEQYF.

V is TRBV20-1 and J is TRBJ1-5; D might be TRBD1 (5 bases). Looked up from germline, CDR1 is DFQATT and CDR2 is SNEGSKA (reference sequence). V gave up 3 bases and J gave up 4 bases, with 16 bases separating them. The CDR3 length is 15 residues. The CDR3 sequence: CSASLGGNWNQPQHF. DNA of the CDR3: TGCAGTGCTAGTCTCGGGGGGAATTGGAATCAGCCCCAGCATTTT.

This clone occurred a few times. The chain links TRBV5-1 to TRBJ2-7; a possible D gene is TRBD1 (6 bases). The CDR3 sequence is 18 residues long. Germline assignment: CDR1 SGHRS and CDR2 YFSETQ. V gave up 0 bases and J gave up 5 bases, with 24 bases separating them. The CDR3 coding sequence is TGCGCCAGCAGCTTGGCCTTATCATGGACAGTTCCCCCCCACGAGCAGTACTTC. It codes for CASSLALSWTVPPHEQYF. The whole variable domain, filled in from reference TRBV5-1 and TRBJ2-7, reads KAGVTQTPRYLIKTRGQQVTLSCSPISGHRSVSWYQQTPGQGLQFLFEYFSETQRNKGNFPGRFSGRQFSNSRSEMNVSTLELGDSALYLCASSLALSWTVPPHEQYFGPGTRLTVT.

This chain links TRBV19 with TRBJ2-2; D is possibly TRBD1 (5 bases). The ends were cut back, 0 bases at V and 5 bases at J, with 16 bases in the middle. Germline values: CDR1 LNHDA, CDR2 SQIVND (reference sequence). The CDR3 runs to 17 residues. The CDR3 is CASSIDLFDSLTGELFF. CDR3 nucleotides: TGTGCCAGTAGTATAGATCTATTTGACAGTCTTACCGGGGAGCTGTTTTTT.

This clone turned up a few times. The chain recombines TRBV5-1 with TRBJ2-6; perhaps TRBD2 as D (6 bases). Trimming took off 0 bases at V and 2 bases at J, with 15 bases between the two ends. From germline, CDR1 is SGHRS and CDR2 YFSETQ. There are 18 residues in the CDR3. CDR3 region: CASSLDVGSFPGANVLTF. CDR3 DNA: TGCGCCAGCAGCTTGGATGTCGGGAGTTTCCCTGGGGCCAACGTCCTGACTTTC.

The rearrangement links TRBV30 to TRBJ1-1; D unresolved. Trimming pared 1 base from V and 4 bases from J, leaving 13 bases between. The CDR3 totals 14 residues. Germline V CDR1 and CDR2: GTSNPN, SVGIG (reference sequence). This CDR3 reads CAWSGKRMSTEAFF. CDR3 DNA: TGTGCCTGGAGTGGGAAGCGAATGAGCACTGAAGCTTTCTTT.

The chain employs TRBV6-5 and TRBJ2-7; D is uncertain. Germline lookup yields CDR1 MNHEY and CDR2 SVGAGI. Between the trimmed V and J ends, which lost 5 bases and 6 bases, there was a span of 17 bases. This CDR3 has 14 amino acids. The CDR3 sequence is CASSLTPSPVEQYF. CDR3 DNA sequence: TGTGCCAGCAGTCTGACACCCTCACCAGTCGAGCAGTACTTC.

This chain joins TRBV24-1 and TRBJ1-5; D unresolved. Germline CDR1 reads KGHDR; CDR2 reads SFDVKD. CDR3 size: 13 residues. With 3 bases removed from V and 12 bases from J, the gap between germline ends came to 14 bases. CDR3 sequence: CATSDATARDQHF. The DNA for the CDR3 is TGTGCCACCAGTGATGCGACGGCGAGGGACCAGCATTTT.